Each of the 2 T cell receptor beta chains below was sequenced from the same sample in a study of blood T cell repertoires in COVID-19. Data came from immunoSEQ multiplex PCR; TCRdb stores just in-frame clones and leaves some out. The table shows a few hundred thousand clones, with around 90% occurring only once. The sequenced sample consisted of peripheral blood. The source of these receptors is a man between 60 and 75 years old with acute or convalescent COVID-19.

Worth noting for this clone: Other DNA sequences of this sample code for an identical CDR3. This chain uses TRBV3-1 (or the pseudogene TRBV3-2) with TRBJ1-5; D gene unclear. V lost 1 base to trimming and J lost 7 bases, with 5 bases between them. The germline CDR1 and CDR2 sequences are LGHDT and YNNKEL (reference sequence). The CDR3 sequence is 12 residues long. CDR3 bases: TGTGCCAGCAGCCAAGTCGGGCAGCCCCAGCATTTT. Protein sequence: CASSQVGQPQHF.

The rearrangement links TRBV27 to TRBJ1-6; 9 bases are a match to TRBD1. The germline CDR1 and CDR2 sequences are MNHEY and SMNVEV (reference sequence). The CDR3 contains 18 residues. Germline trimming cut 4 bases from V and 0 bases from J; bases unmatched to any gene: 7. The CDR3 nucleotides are TGTGCCAGCAGTTCGGACAGGGGAGGGGCCTCCTATAATTCACCCCTCCACTTT. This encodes CASSSDRGGASYNSPLHF.